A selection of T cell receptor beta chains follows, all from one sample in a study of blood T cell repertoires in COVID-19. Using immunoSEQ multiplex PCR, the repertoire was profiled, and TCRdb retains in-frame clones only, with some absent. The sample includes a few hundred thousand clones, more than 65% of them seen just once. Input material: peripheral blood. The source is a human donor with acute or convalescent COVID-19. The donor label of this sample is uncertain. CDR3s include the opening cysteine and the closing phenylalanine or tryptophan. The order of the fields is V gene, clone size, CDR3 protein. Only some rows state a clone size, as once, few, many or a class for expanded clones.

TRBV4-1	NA	CASSQDRRERNSPLHF
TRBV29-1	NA	CSVSGGREGSYEQYF
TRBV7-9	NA	CASSLVQQLIPNYGYTF
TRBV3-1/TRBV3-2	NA	CASSQDPGGLSYNEQFF
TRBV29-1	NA	CSVGGAYNEQFF
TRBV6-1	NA	CASTQPEVAEAFF
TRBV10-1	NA	CASSDPGQSGYTF
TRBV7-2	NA	CASSLGGASILLEQYF
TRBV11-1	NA	CASSPGTGVQYTEAFF
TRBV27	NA	CASSLTQTYGYTF
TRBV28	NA	CASLDSLNQPQHF
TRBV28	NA	CASSSPGLLTDTQYF
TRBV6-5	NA	CASRTPGVSGEQFF
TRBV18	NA	CASSPGPGRGGSNSPLHF
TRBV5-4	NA	CASRSERGTDTQYF
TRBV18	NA	CASSPLWAGGAEAFF
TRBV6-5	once	CASRPGTPNNEQFF
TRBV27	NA	CASSRRALTSGGEETQYF
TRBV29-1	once	CSVEGLAGIYNEQFF
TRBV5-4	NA	CASSLGGISGNTIYF
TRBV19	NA	CASSSRLAGGRDTQYF
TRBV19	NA	CASSQLPGQGIAKNIQYF
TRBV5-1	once	CASRGGAPDGNQPQHF
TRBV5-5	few	CASSPTLQTSGIHEQYF
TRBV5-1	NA	CASSLAYRGTYGYTF
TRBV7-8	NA	CASSRQGAKTGELFF
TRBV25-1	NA	CASGGGYEQYF